Presented here are 19 T cell receptor beta chains from one specimen sequenced in a study of blood T cell repertoires in COVID-19 (dated by TCRdb to the early 2020s). Library generation was performed with the immunoSEQ multiplex PCR assay. The table was pulled from immuneACCESS by TCRdb, which kept in-frame rearrangements only. Such tables lose some clones; where checked, under half of the loss comes from unresolved V genes, and the rest has no known cause. For this sample there are roughly 100,000 clones; about 80% appear just once. Around 4.4% of the sample is held by the ten biggest clonotypes. The sample taken for sequencing was peripheral blood. These receptors originate from a man aged 55 to 70 with acute or convalescent COVID-19.

This clone occurred once. The chain combines TRBV19 with TRBJ2-2, with D uncertain. Trimming took off 0 bases at V and 1 base at J, with 9 bases between the two ends. Germline assignment: CDR1 LNHDA and CDR2 SQIVND (reference sequence). This CDR3 is 16 amino acids long. CDR3 sequence reads: CASSIESSVNTGELFF. In DNA form, the CDR3 reads TGTGCCAGTAGTATAGAATCCAGCGTGAACACCGGGGAGCTGTTTTTT.

The CDR3 loop is CASSPWTGGNTEAFF. The CDR3 coding sequence is TGTGCCAGCTCACCCTGGACAGGAGGGAACACTGAAGCTTTCTTT. The chain is built from TRBV18 and TRBJ1-1; 7 bases match TRBD1. Germline values: CDR1 KGHSH, CDR2 LQKENI. Losses at the gene ends were 3 bases for V and 1 base for J; bases not matched to a gene: 5. This CDR3 spans 15 amino acids.

V gene TRBV6-2 or TRBV6-3 combines with J gene TRBJ2-5; TRBD2 might be the D (6 bases). The CDR3 covers 15 residues. The V gene's germline CDR1 is MNHEY and CDR2 SVGEGT. V lost 4 bases, J lost 2 bases, and 14 bases lay in between. Here the CDR3 reads CASSSLRGWQETQYF. The CDR3 DNA reads TGTGCCAGCAGTTCCCTACGGGGGTGGCAAGAGACCCAGTACTTC.

The chain uses TRBV25-1 and TRBJ1-1, with 8 bases matching TRBD1. Germline V gene sequence: CDR1 MGHDK, CDR2 SYGVNS. Germline trimming cut 6 bases from V and 6 bases from J; bases unmatched to any gene: 9. The CDR3 length is 14 residues. The CDR3 DNA follows: TGTGCCAGCAGCCCGACAGGGGAGCTGTCTGAAGCTTTCTTT. Amino acids: CASSPTGELSEAFF.

The chain recombines TRBV6-5 with TRBJ2-7, with 8 nucleotides matching TRBD1. V lost 5 bases and J lost 4; bases outside the gene matches: 10. The germline V gene encodes CDR1 MNHEY and CDR2 SVGAGI. The CDR3 is 15 residues long. Written as DNA, the CDR3 is TGTGCCAGCAGTCATAGTCCCGGGACAGGTTACGAGCAGTACGTC. Protein: CASSHSPGTGYEQYV.

The V call is TRBV9, the J call TRBJ1-1, with TRBD1 as a possible D gene (6 bases). CDR3 length: 17 residues. The V end lost 2 bases, the J end lost 0 bases, and 17 bases lay between the germline ends. Per germline, CDR1 SGDLS and CDR2 YYNGEE. This CDR3 is CASSVYPPGTMNTEAFF. CDR3 DNA: TGTGCCAGCAGCGTCTACCCACCCGGGACAATGAACACTGAAGCTTTCTTT.

J is TRBJ2-5 and V is TRBV12-3 or TRBV12-4; D might be TRBD2 (5 bases). This CDR3 is built from 13 residues. V was shortened by 3 bases and J by 7 bases, with 12 bases between the two germline ends. CDR3 DNA: TGTGCCAGCAGTTTCGGGGAGCGCGGGACCCAGTACTTC. Protein product: CASSFGERGTQYF.

The V and J genes are TRBV12-3 or TRBV12-4 and TRBJ2-1; weak D call: TRBD2 (5 bases). The CDR3 covers 13 residues. Trimming shortened V by 5 bases and J by 8 bases, and 13 bases separated the two germline ends. In nucleotides, the CDR3 is TGTGCCAGCAGTCCCAGCGGCCTCGATGAGCAGTTCTTC. As protein: CASSPSGLDEQFF.

In DNA, the CDR3 is TGTGCCAGCAGTGAGACAGCCTATGGCTACACCTTC. Translation gives CASSETAYGYTF. V usage is TRBV6-1 and J usage is TRBJ1-2, with D possibly matching TRBD1 (5 bases). Between the trimmed V and J ends, which lost 3 bases and 4 bases, there was a span of 6 bases. There are 12 residues in the CDR3. Germline V CDR1 and CDR2: MNHNS, SASEGT.

The J gene is TRBJ2-3, the V gene TRBV2; 7 nucleotides agree with TRBD2. V shed 2 bases, J shed 1 base, and the junction held 6 bases outside the gene matches. The CDR3 loop spans 16 amino acids. Per the germline V gene, CDR1 is SNHLY and CDR2 is FYNNEI. The CDR3 nucleotides are TGTGCCAGCAGTGAAATGTGGCTAGCGGGCACAGATACGCAGTATTTT. Protein: CASSEMWLAGTDTQYF.

The chain is built from TRBV7-2 and TRBJ2-7; possibly TRBD2 for D (6 bases). V was cut by 1 base and J by 0 bases, with 10 bases left in between. Germline V gene lookup returns CDR1 SGHTA and CDR2 FQGNSA. The CDR3 extends over 15 amino acids. CDR3 loop: CASSLGRGSSYEQYV. As DNA, the CDR3 is TGTGCCAGCAGCTTAGGGCGGGGAAGCTCCTACGAGCAGTACGTC.

The chain uses TRBV19 and TRBJ1-3; D unclear. Germline-derived CDR1 and CDR2 are LNHDA and SQIVND (reference sequence). V was clipped by 5 bases and J by 0 bases, with 8 bases between them. CDR3 length: 14 residues. CDR3 nucleotides: TGTGCCAGTAGTTTCGGGGTCTCTGGAAACACCATATATTTT. It specifies CASSFGVSGNTIYF.

This chain connects TRBV10-1 to TRBJ2-7; 10 positions match TRBD1. Germline V gene sequence: CDR1 WNHNN, CDR2 SYGVQD (reference sequence). J gave up 6 bases and V 6 bases, and 11 bases lay outside the gene matches. The CDR3 runs to 15 residues. The CDR3 loop reads CASRRDRGYSREQYV. The CDR3 DNA is TGCGCCAGCAGACGGGACAGGGGTTATTCACGCGAGCAGTACGTC.

The chain employs TRBV7-2 and TRBJ1-3; D remains unclear. The CDR3 length is 16 residues. Trimming removed 1 base at V and 2 bases at J, with 12 bases between. Germline V gene data show CDR1 as SGHTA and CDR2 as FQGNSA. CDR3 loop: CASSLVAGSAGNTIYF. CDR3 nucleotides: TGTGCCAGCAGCTTAGTTGCGGGTTCAGCTGGAAACACCATATATTTT.

In DNA, the CDR3 is TGTGCCAGCAGCCTTGGTACAGGATCCGGGGCCAACGTCCTGACTTTC. Its protein is CASSLGTGSGANVLTF. The J gene is TRBJ2-6, the V gene TRBV3-1 (or the pseudogene TRBV3-2), with D maybe TRBD1 (5 bases). There are 16 residues in the CDR3. V shed 4 bases and J shed 4 bases, with 14 bases lying between them. Germline V lookup: CDR1 LGHDT, CDR2 YNNKEL (reference sequence).

The chain combines TRBV4-3 with TRBJ2-1; 9 nucleotides match TRBD2. J lost 0 bases, V lost 10 bases, and 10 bases had no gene match. The CDR3 extends over 16 amino acids. CDR1 and CDR2 (germline): LGHNA, YSLEER. The CDR3 sequence: CATSRVTSGSYNEQFF. The CDR3 DNA reads TGCGCCACTTCACGTGTGACTAGCGGCTCCTACAATGAGCAGTTCTTC.

The V gene is TRBV13, the J gene TRBJ1-4, with D unresolved. The germline V gene encodes CDR1 PRHDT and CDR2 FYEKMQ (reference sequence). V was clipped by 5 bases and J by 7 bases, with 14 bases between them. The length of the CDR3 is 14 residues. The CDR3 reads CASSRIREAEKLFF. The CDR3 DNA sequence: TGTGCCAGCAGCCGAATCCGGGAGGCTGAAAAACTGTTTTTT. Complete variable domain (other parts from reference TRBV13 and TRBJ1-4): AAGVIQSPRHLIKEKRETATLKCYPIPRHDTVYWYQQGPGQDPQFLISFYEKMQSDKGSIPDRFSAQQFSDYHSELNMSSLELGDSALYFCASSRIREAEKLFFGSGTQLSVL.

The CDR3 coding sequence is TGTGCCAGCAGTAATACAGGGGACCAGCGGGAGGGCCTAGACGAGCAGTACGTC. Translating gives CASSNTGDQREGLDEQYV. The J gene is TRBJ2-7, the V gene TRBV7-7, with 10 bases matching TRBD2. Looked up from germline, CDR1 is SSHAT and CDR2 is FNYEAQ (reference sequence). The CDR3 runs 18 residues. The V gene end was trimmed by 6 bases and the J gene end by 5 bases; junction bases not matched to a gene: 19.

J is TRBJ1-6 and V is TRBV28; 9 positions agree with TRBD1. This CDR3 is 14 amino acids long. The J segment lost 7 bases and the V segment lost 6 bases, leaving 4 bases of the junction unmatched. Per the germline V gene, CDR1 is MDHEN and CDR2 is SYDVKM. The CDR3 DNA reads TGTGCCAGCAGACGGGACAGGGAGAATTCACCCCTCCACTTT. It is translated as CASRRDRENSPLHF.